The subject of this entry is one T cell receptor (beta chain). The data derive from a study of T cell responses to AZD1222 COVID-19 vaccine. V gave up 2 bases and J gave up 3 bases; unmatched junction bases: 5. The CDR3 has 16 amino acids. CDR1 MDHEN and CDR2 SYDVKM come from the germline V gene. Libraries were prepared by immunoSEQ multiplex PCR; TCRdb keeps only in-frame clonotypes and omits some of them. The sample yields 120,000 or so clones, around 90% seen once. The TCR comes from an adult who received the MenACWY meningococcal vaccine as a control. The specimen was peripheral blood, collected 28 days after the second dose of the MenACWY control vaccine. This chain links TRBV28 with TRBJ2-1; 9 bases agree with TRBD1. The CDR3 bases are TGTGCCAGCAGTTTAGCGGACAGGGGCCTCTACAATGAGCAGTTCTTC. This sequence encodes CASSLADRGLYNEQFF. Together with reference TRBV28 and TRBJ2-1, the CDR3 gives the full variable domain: DVKVTQSSRYLVKRTGEKVFLECVQDMDHENMFWYRQDPGLGLRLIYFSYDVKMKEKGDIPEGYSVSREKKERFSLILESASTNQTSMYLCASSLADRGLYNEQFFGPGTRLTVL.